These T cell receptor beta chains were read from a single sample in a study of T-cell memory formation after mild COVID-19. TCRdb reprocessed the 5' RACE reads via MiXCR and lists one record per CDR3 protein. The table lists 450,000 to 650,000 distinct CDR3 sequences, around 17% of them singletons. The sample taken for sequencing was PBMCs or a T cell subset sorted from them (not recorded which). The receptors here all came from an adult woman who had mild COVID-19 (a few samples of this study predate the infection). Cell type and time point are not known. CDR3s leave out the opening cysteine and the closing phenylalanine or tryptophan.

V gene: TRBV15
CDR3 protein: ATVSSRGIGRPSSYNEQF

V gene: TRBV7-2
CDR3 protein: ASSPPPGLETQY

V gene: TRBV15
CDR3 protein: ATGQGAPNIQY

V gene: TRBV6-4
CDR3 protein: ASSGTSDGGDTQY

V gene: TRBV20-1
CDR3 protein: SASFRDSLMNTEAF

V gene: TRBV2
CDR3 protein: ASSGGTQQY

V gene: TRBV6-6
CDR3 protein: ASTQVGGARGYT

V gene: TRBV27
CDR3 protein: ASSLISGGLYEQY

V gene: TRBV20-1
CDR3 protein: SARDNGWTEAF

V gene: TRBV20-1
CDR3 protein: SAWTSVGKTQY

V gene: TRBV24-1
CDR3 protein: ATSDNNPTEAF

V gene: TRBV20-1
CDR3 protein: SAPPGGREGNIQY

V gene: TRBV5-1
CDR3 protein: ASSSGTSGRSSYNEQF

V gene: TRBV7-6
CDR3 protein: ASSYPTNYGEQY

V gene: TRBV7-2
CDR3 protein: ASSLGRATDTQY

V gene: TRBV5-1
CDR3 protein: ASSPGQGIHEQY

V gene: TRBV12-3/TRBV12-4
CDR3 protein: ASSGRSSFSGANVLT

V gene: TRBV5-1
CDR3 protein: ASSLESGGYNEQF

V gene: TRBV24-1
CDR3 protein: ATSDIGQGGNEQF

V gene: TRBV6-1
CDR3 protein: ASSGPGQLRS

V gene: TRBV19
CDR3 protein: ASSIGSYGELF

V gene: TRBV10-3
CDR3 protein: AISDGTGDYEQY

V gene: TRBV5-6
CDR3 protein: ASSSNRGDTEAF

V gene: TRBV19
CDR3 protein: ASSPLGQGNSGANVLT